One sample yielded the 24 T cell receptor beta chains listed below, sequenced in a study of T cell responses to AZD1222 COVID-19 vaccine. TCRdb's table, derived via immunoSEQ multiplex PCR, lists solely in-frame clones and lacks some. The profile covers about 160,000 clones, with roughly 90% appearing a single time and more than 4% taken by the ten largest. Specimen: peripheral blood, collected 28 days after the second AZD1222 dose. The receptors derive from an adult who received the AZD1222 COVID-19 vaccine.

This clone was detected only a few times. This chain connects TRBV5-1 to TRBJ2-1; possibly TRBD1 or TRBD2 for D (5 bases each). CDR3 length equals 15 residues. Germline V gives CDR1 SGHRS, CDR2 YFSETQ. Trimming took off 4 bases at V and 0 bases at J, with 11 bases between the two ends. CDR3 nucleotides: TGCGCCAGCAGCCCCGGGGCTAGCTCCTACAATGAGCAGTTCTTC. This gives the protein CASSPGASSYNEQFF.

This sequence joins TRBV6-5 and TRBJ1-5, with D unclear. The ends were cut back, 2 bases at V and 3 bases at J, with 8 bases in the middle. Germline values: CDR1 MNHEY, CDR2 SVGAGI. There are 14 residues in the CDR3. The CDR3 DNA is TGTGCCAGCAGTTACCTGGGTCCCAATCAGCCCCAGCATTTT. This codes for CASSYLGPNQPQHF.

This rearrangement joins TRBV7-9 to TRBJ1-2; perhaps TRBD1 as D (5 bases). Trimming removed 2 bases at V and 4 bases at J, with 8 bases between. This CDR3 spans 13 amino acids. The germline gives CDR1 SEHNR, CDR2 FQNEAQ (reference sequence). CDR3 nucleotide sequence: TGTGCCAGCAGCTTAATCCAGGGCTATGGCTACACCTTC. Translating gives CASSLIQGYGYTF. Filled out from reference TRBV7-9 and TRBJ1-2, the complete variable domain reads DTGVSQNPRHKITKRGQNVTFRCDPISEHNRLYWYRQTLGQGPEFLTYFQNEAQLEKSRLLSDRFSAERPKGSFSTLEIQRTEQGDSAMYLCASSLIQGYGYTFGSGTRLTVV.

This clone was found once. This chain connects TRBV5-1 to TRBJ2-2; no reliable D call. The ends were cut back, 4 bases at V and 2 bases at J, with 9 bases in the middle. Germline CDR1 is SGHRS and CDR2 is YFSETQ. The CDR3 consists of 14 residues. CDR3 sequence reads: CASSTTANTGELFF. For the CDR3, the DNA is TGCGCCAGCAGCACGACTGCTAACACCGGGGAGCTGTTTTTT.

The chain carries TRBV6-4 and TRBJ1-2, with unresolved D. The CDR3 covers 12 residues. Germline V CDR1 and CDR2: MRHNA, SNTAGT. Trimming stripped 9 bases from V and 8 bases from J, with 16 bases between. This CDR3 is CASSNSKAGYTF. The CDR3 nucleotides read TGTGCCAGTAGCAATTCGAAGGCGGGCTACACCTTC.

J is TRBJ2-4 and V is TRBV10-3; D is possibly TRBD1 (5 bases). Germline CDR1 ENHRY, CDR2 SYGVKD. Between the trimmed V and J ends, which lost 0 bases and 11 bases, there was a span of 5 bases. The CDR3 sequence is 11 residues long. In nucleotides, the CDR3 is TGTGCCATCAGTGAGTCAGGGGTTCAGTACTTC. It is translated as CAISESGVQYF.

This rearrangement joins TRBV5-4 to TRBJ2-5; no clear D. V lost 1 base to trimming and J lost 4 bases, with 5 bases between them. Germline loops: CDR1 SGHNT, CDR2 YYREEE (reference sequence). The CDR3 consists of 12 residues. The CDR3 DNA is TGTGCCAGCAGCTTGTTTTCAGAGACCCAGTACTTC. It translates to CASSLFSETQYF.

V gene TRBV3-1 (or the pseudogene TRBV3-2) combines with J gene TRBJ1-5, with D unclear. Germline-derived CDR1 and CDR2 are LGHDT and YNNKEL (reference sequence). V dropped 2 bases and J dropped 4 bases, with 12 bases sitting between them. The CDR3 has 15 amino acids. The DNA for the CDR3 is TGTGCCAGCAGCCAAAAGACCGGGTTAAATCAGCCCCAGCATTTT. This gives the protein CASSQKTGLNQPQHF.

The rearrangement uses TRBV6-4 and TRBJ1-3, with a tentative D call TRBD1 (5 bases). Germline V gives CDR1 MRHNA, CDR2 SNTAGT. CDR3 length equals 13 residues. V was shortened by 9 bases and J by 0 bases, with 9 bases between the two germline ends. The CDR3 here is CAREGFSGNTIYF. CDR3 in DNA: TGTGCCAGAGAGGGGTTCTCTGGAAACACCATATATTTT.

J is TRBJ2-7 and V is TRBV28; D ambiguous. V was trimmed by 3 bases and J by 0 bases, leaving 12 bases between them. Germline V lookup: CDR1 MDHEN, CDR2 SYDVKM. This CDR3 contains 15 residues. As DNA, the CDR3 is TGTGCCAGCAGTTTTATCGGACGCGGCTCCTACGAGCAGTACTTC. Residues: CASSFIGRGSYEQYF. The complete variable domain, with remaining parts taken from reference TRBV28 and TRBJ2-7, reads DVKVTQSSRYLVKRTGEKVFLECVQDMDHENMFWYRQDPGLGLRLIYFSYDVKMKEKGDIPEGYSVSREKKERFSLILESASTNQTSMYLCASSFIGRGSYEQYFGPGTRLTVT.

In DNA, the CDR3 is TGTGCCGGAGCCTACCAGGGATCTGAAGCTTTCTTT. Its protein product is CAGAYQGSEAFF. The chain carries TRBV11-2 and TRBJ1-1; weak D call: TRBD1 (5 bases). Germline CDR1 SGHAT, CDR2 FQNNGV. Trimming stripped 11 bases from V and 6 bases from J, with 16 bases between. This CDR3 has 12 amino acids.

This rearrangement joins TRBV5-1 to TRBJ1-5, with D unresolved. The germline V gene encodes CDR1 SGHRS and CDR2 YFSETQ. The CDR3 is 10 residues long. The V end was cut by 5 bases, the J end by 9 bases, with 6 bases between. CDR3 nucleotides: TGCGCCAGCAGGGGAAGGCCCCAGCATTTT. This sequence encodes CASRGRPQHF. Complete variable domain (other parts from reference TRBV5-1 and TRBJ1-5): KAGVTQTPRYLIKTRGQQVTLSCSPISGHRSVSWYQQTPGQGLQFLFEYFSETQRNKGNFPGRFSGRQFSNSRSEMNVSTLELGDSALYLCASRGRPQHFGDGTRLSIL.

The chain links TRBV7-3 to TRBJ2-2; 8 bases match TRBD1. Germline V CDR1 and CDR2: SGHTA, FQGTGA. V trimming: 5 bases; J trimming: 6 bases; junction bases outside the gene matches: 14. The CDR3 is made up of 17 amino acids. CDR3 coding DNA: TGTGCCAGCAGCACTACCCCAGGGGGCTTGGGCGCCGGGGAGCTGTTTTTT. Its translation: CASSTTPGGLGAGELFF.

The CDR3 DNA sequence: TGTGCCAGCAGTTTAGGTTGGGGCGGGCAAGAGACCCAGTACTTC. It specifies CASSLGWGGQETQYF. The V and J genes are TRBV6-5 and TRBJ2-5, with D perhaps being TRBD1 or TRBD2 (5 bases each). Germline values: CDR1 MNHEY, CDR2 SVGAGI. This CDR3 comprises 15 residues. The V and J ends lost 4 bases and 2 bases respectively, with 14 bases between them.

This chain joins TRBV4-2 and TRBJ1-4; TRBD1 agrees at 8 bases. Germline V gene data show CDR1 as LGHNA and CDR2 as YNFKEQ. The CDR3 sequence is 14 residues long. The V segment lost 1 base and the J segment 6 bases; nucleotides outside the gene matches: 1. The CDR3: CASSQGTGYEKLFF. The DNA for the CDR3 is TGTGCCAGCAGCCAAGGGACAGGGTATGAAAAACTGTTTTTT.

Notes on this clone: Additional DNA sequences in this sample encode the identical CDR3. The rearrangement joins TRBV18 to TRBJ1-1; D remains ambiguous. The CDR3 extends over 11 amino acids. V shed 3 bases and J shed 3 bases, with 2 bases lying between them. CDR1 and CDR2 from the germline V gene are KGHSH and LQKENI. Written as DNA, the CDR3 is TGTGCCAGCTCACCCGACACTGAAGCTTTCTTT. As protein: CASSPDTEAFF.

The chain carries TRBV10-3 and TRBJ1-1; possible D gene TRBD1, 5 bases. Trimming took off 3 bases at V and 1 base at J, with 15 bases between the two ends. This CDR3 is built from 16 residues. Germline CDR1 reads ENHRY; CDR2 reads SYGVKD. CDR3 bases: TGTGCCATCAGTGACCCGCGGGACGGATGGAACACTGAAGCTTTCTTT. This gives the protein CAISDPRDGWNTEAFF.

The sample holds one count of this clone. The CDR3 protein is CASSSLDRGFSGYTF. DNA for the CDR3: TGTGCCAGCAGCTCCCTGGACAGGGGGTTTTCTGGCTACACCTTC. V is TRBV7-2 and J is TRBJ1-2; 10 nucleotides agree with TRBD1. V shed 4 bases and J 7 bases; nucleotides not matched to a gene: 9. Per the germline V gene, CDR1 is SGHTA and CDR2 is FQGNSA. This CDR3 region has 15 residues.

This clone came up a few times. The V gene is TRBV10-3, the J gene TRBJ1-4; the D gene is possibly TRBD1 (5 bases). This CDR3 region has 15 residues. CDR1 and CDR2 from the germline V gene are ENHRY and SYGVKD. The germline V and J ends were trimmed by 5 bases and 4 bases, with 14 bases remaining between them. CDR3 in DNA: TGTGCCATCAGTCGACAGCTTTCAGTTAATGAAAAACTGTTTTTT. It specifies CAISRQLSVNEKLFF.

The chain combines TRBV11-2 with TRBJ2-7; 9 bases line up with TRBD1. With 5 bases clipped from V and 6 bases from J, the junction kept 11 bases outside the gene matches. In germline, CDR1 is SGHAT, CDR2 FQNNGV. The CDR3 is made up of 15 amino acids. The CDR3 DNA reads TGTGCCAGCAGCCCAACCGGGACAGGGCTGTCCGAGCAGTACTTC. It encodes CASSPTGTGLSEQYF.

This sequence joins TRBV6-2 or TRBV6-3 and TRBJ2-7, with 8 bases aligning to TRBD1. The CDR3 loop spans 14 amino acids. Germline V lookup: CDR1 MNHEY, CDR2 SVGEGT. Trimming at V came to 4 bases and at J to 3 bases, leaving 5 bases not matched to a gene. CDR3 nucleotides: TGTGCCAGCAGTTCCAGGGGGCGCCTCTACGAGCAGTACTTC. Translation: CASSSRGRLYEQYF.

The chain has TRBV10-1 and TRBJ2-2; no definite D call. Trimming left V 3 bases short and J 6 bases short, with 11 bases between. The CDR3 is made up of 14 amino acids. Germline-derived CDR1 and CDR2 are WNHNN and SYGVQD (reference sequence). The CDR3 nucleotides are TGCGCCAGCAGTGAACTTCGGCAGGCCGGGGAGCTGTTTTTT. Translating it yields CASSELRQAGELFF.

Only a few counts were recorded for this clone. The chain employs TRBV30 and TRBJ1-1; D unresolved. V was shortened by 0 bases and J by 0 bases, with 8 bases between the two germline ends. Germline CDR1 is GTSNPN and CDR2 is SVGIG (reference sequence). The CDR3 is 14 residues long. The CDR3 region is CAWSVLIMNTEAFF. The CDR3 DNA follows: TGTGCCTGGAGTGTACTAATAATGAACACTGAAGCTTTCTTT.

This chain joins TRBV6-5 and TRBJ2-7, with D perhaps matching TRBD1 (7 bases). The V end lost 5 bases, the J end lost 5 bases, and 16 bases lay between the germline ends. The germline V gene encodes CDR1 MNHEY and CDR2 SVGAGI. CDR3 size: 14 residues. CDR3 DNA: TGTGCCAGCAGTATCAGGGGGGTGTGGAACGAGCAGTACTTC. Amino acid sequence: CASSIRGVWNEQYF.